This TCR beta chain stems from a study of T cells in tumors and immune-related adverse events. The method was immunoSEQ multiplex PCR; TCRdb's version includes in-frame clones alone and lacks a portion of them. The sample contains tens of thousands of clones, around nine tenths of which appear only once. Material: lymph node tissue, obtained from a patient treated with anti-PD-1 therapy. The receptor comes from a female donor with metastatic renal cell carcinoma.

Here the CDR3 reads CASSLVLGRTDTQYF. CDR3 coding DNA: TGTGCCAGCAGCTTAGTCCTAGGCCGCACAGATACGCAGTATTTT. The chain joins TRBV7-9 to TRBJ2-3; no clear D gene. Trimming removed 1 base from V and 1 base from J, with 9 bases in between. This CDR3 is built from 15 residues. Per the germline V gene, CDR1 is SEHNR and CDR2 is FQNEAQ (reference sequence).